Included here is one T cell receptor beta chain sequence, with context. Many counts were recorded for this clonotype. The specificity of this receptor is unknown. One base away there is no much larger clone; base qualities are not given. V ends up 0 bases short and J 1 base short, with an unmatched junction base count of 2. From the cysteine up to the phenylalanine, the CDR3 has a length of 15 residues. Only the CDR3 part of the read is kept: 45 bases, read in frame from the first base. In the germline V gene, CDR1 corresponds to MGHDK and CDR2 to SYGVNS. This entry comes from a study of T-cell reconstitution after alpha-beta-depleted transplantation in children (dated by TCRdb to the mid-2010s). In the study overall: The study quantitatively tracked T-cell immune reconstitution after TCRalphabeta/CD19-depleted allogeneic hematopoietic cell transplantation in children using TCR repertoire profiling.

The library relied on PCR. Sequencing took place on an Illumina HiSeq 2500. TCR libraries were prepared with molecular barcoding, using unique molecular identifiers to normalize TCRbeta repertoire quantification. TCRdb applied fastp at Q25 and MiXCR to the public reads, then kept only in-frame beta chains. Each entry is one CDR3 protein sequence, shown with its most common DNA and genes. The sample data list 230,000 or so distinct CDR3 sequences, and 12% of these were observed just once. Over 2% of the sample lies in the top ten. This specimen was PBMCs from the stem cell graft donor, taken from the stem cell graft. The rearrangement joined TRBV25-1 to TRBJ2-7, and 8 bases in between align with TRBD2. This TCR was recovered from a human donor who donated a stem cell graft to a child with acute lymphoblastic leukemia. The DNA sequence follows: TGTGCCAGCAGTGAATATGGGACTAGATCCTACGAGCAGTACTTC. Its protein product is CASSEYGTRSYEQYF.